Listed here are 15 T cell receptor beta chains from one sample, sequenced in a study of blood T cell repertoires in COVID-19. This table comes from immunoSEQ multiplex PCR, and its TCRdb copy is limited to in-frame clones, with some not included. Among approximately 230,000 clones, 80% to 90% were seen once, and the ten largest hold approximately 3.7%. The specimen sequenced was PBMCs or T cells enriched from blood (not recorded which). These receptors all come from a woman aged 25 to 39 who had recovered from COVID-19.

The V and J genes are TRBV6-5 and TRBJ1-2, with 7 nucleotides matching TRBD1. This CDR3 comprises 14 residues. J was trimmed by 2 bases and V by 7 bases; bases with no gene match: 7. Germline values: CDR1 MNHEY, CDR2 SVGAGI. CDR3 in amino acids: CASTPIGGNYGYTF. The DNA for the CDR3 is TGTGCCAGCACTCCCATAGGGGGCAACTATGGCTACACCTTC.

The chain is built from TRBV7-2 and TRBJ2-7; 10 positions agree with TRBD1. Per germline, CDR1 SGHTA and CDR2 FQGNSA. The trim removed 4 bases at V and 6 bases at J, leaving 9 bases unmatched. The CDR3 runs to 15 residues. The CDR3 reads CASSSWDRGLLEQYF. The CDR3 coding sequence is TGTGCCAGCAGCTCCTGGGACAGGGGTCTACTCGAGCAGTACTTC.

This chain links TRBV28 with TRBJ2-3, with TRBD2 matching 10 bases. V was clipped by 4 bases and J by 3 bases; unmatched bases: 4. CDR3 size: 15 residues. Germline loops: CDR1 MDHEN, CDR2 SYDVKM. The CDR3 here is CASSSPSGRTDTQYF. For the CDR3, the DNA is TGTGCCAGCAGTTCGCCTAGCGGGAGAACAGATACGCAGTATTTT.

The V and J genes are TRBV5-1 and TRBJ2-2; D might be TRBD2 (6 bases). The CDR3 totals 13 residues. Germline loops: CDR1 SGHRS, CDR2 YFSETQ. Trimming cost V 0 bases and J 7 bases, with 7 bases left between them. The CDR3 DNA sequence: TGCGCCAGCAGCTTGGCCGGGGGCGGGGAGCTGTTTTTT. Amino acid sequence: CASSLAGGGELFF. The full variable domain, rest sourced from reference TRBV5-1 and TRBJ2-2, is KAGVTQTPRYLIKTRGQQVTLSCSPISGHRSVSWYQQTPGQGLQFLFEYFSETQRNKGNFPGRFSGRQFSNSRSEMNVSTLELGDSALYLCASSLAGGGELFFGEGSRLTVL.

The chain is built from TRBV15 and TRBJ2-3; 12 nucleotides line up with TRBD2. Per the germline V gene, CDR1 is LNHNV and CDR2 is YYDKDF (reference sequence). V shed 4 bases, J shed 6 bases, and the junction held 8 bases outside the gene matches. This CDR3 contains 16 residues. The DNA of the CDR3 is TGTGCCACCAGCATTGGGAGACTAGCGGGAGCGGATACGCAGTATTTT. Amino acid sequence: CATSIGRLAGADTQYF.

The rearrangement joins TRBV5-4 to TRBJ1-2, with D possibly being TRBD1 (5 bases). The V gene's germline CDR1 is SGHNT and CDR2 YYREEE (reference sequence). The V gene lost 2 bases and the J gene lost 3 bases, with 8 bases spanning the gap. The CDR3 is 13 amino acids. CDR3 DNA sequence: TGTGCCAGCAGCTTAGGGGATGACTATGGCTACACCTTC. It encodes CASSLGDDYGYTF.

This clone is a singleton in its sample. This sample includes further DNA sequences coding for the same CDR3. J is TRBJ1-1 and V is TRBV7-3; the D gene is possibly TRBD1 (6 bases). V was pared by 3 bases and J by 1 base, with 9 bases between. This CDR3 spans 14 amino acids. Germline V lookup: CDR1 SGHTA, CDR2 FQGTGA. CDR3 nucleotide sequence: TGTGCCAGCAGCTTGGGCAGGGGGAACACTGAAGCTTTCTTT. It encodes CASSLGRGNTEAFF.

This sequence joins TRBV18 and TRBJ1-2; 7 bases line up with TRBD1. The CDR3 is 13 amino acids. V trimming: 3 bases; J trimming: 6 bases; junction bases outside the gene matches: 4. Germline V lookup: CDR1 KGHSH, CDR2 LQKENI. The CDR3 coding sequence is TGTGCCAGCTCACCTGGACAGGAGCATGGCTACACCTTC. It encodes CASSPGQEHGYTF.

The gene calls are TRBV5-4 and TRBJ2-3; 10 positions match TRBD2. The V gene's germline CDR1 is SGHNT and CDR2 YYREEE (reference sequence). The trim removed 5 bases at V and 9 bases at J, leaving 9 bases unmatched. This CDR3 spans 14 amino acids. CDR3 in amino acids: CASRTASGSYTQYF. The CDR3 coding sequence is TGTGCCAGCAGGACTGCTAGCGGGAGCTACACGCAGTATTTT. Drawing the rest from reference TRBV5-4 and TRBJ2-3, the complete variable domain is ETGVTQSPTHLIKTRGQQVTLRCSSQSGHNTVSWYQQALGQGPQFIFQYYREEENGRGNFPPRFSGLQFPNYSSELNVNALELDDSALYLCASRTASGSYTQYFGPGTRLTVL.

The V gene is TRBV23-1, the J gene TRBJ1-2; unclear D gene. TRBV23-1 is labeled an ORF, and its function is uncertain. V gave up 6 bases and J gave up 0 bases, with 23 bases separating them. This CDR3 is 18 amino acids long. CDR3 nucleotides: TGCGCCAGCAGGCTTAGTCTACCTAATCCGTTTCCTAACTATGGCTACACCTTC. Amino acids: CASRLSLPNPFPNYGYTF.

The chain recombines TRBV28 with TRBJ1-4; 7 bases agree with TRBD1. The V segment lost 6 bases and the J segment 7 bases; nucleotides outside the gene matches: 2. This CDR3 has 12 residues. Germline CDR1 reads MDHEN; CDR2 reads SYDVKM. The CDR3 region is CASSGDSEKLFF. CDR3 coding DNA: TGTGCCAGCAGCGGGGACAGTGAAAAACTGTTTTTT.

The CDR3 DNA follows: TGCGCCAGCAGCCCAGGACTAGACCTTAGCACAGATACGCAGTATTTT. Amino acid sequence: CASSPGLDLSTDTQYF. V and J are TRBV4-3 and TRBJ2-3, with 7 bases fitting TRBD2. This CDR3 region has 16 residues. Germline V lookup: CDR1 LGHNA, CDR2 YSLEER. With V trimmed by 4 bases and J by 0 bases, 7 bases remained unmatched.

The chain is built from TRBV6-4 and TRBJ2-1; possibly TRBD1 for D (6 bases). The CDR3 covers 14 residues. CDR1 MRHNA and CDR2 SNTAGT come from the germline V gene. Trimming removed 0 bases from V and 6 bases from J, with 9 bases in between. CDR3 DNA: TGTGCCAGCAGTGACTCTCTGGGGGCCAATGAGCAGTTCTTC. It translates to CASSDSLGANEQFF.

The chain combines TRBV2 with TRBJ1-4, with D tentatively TRBD1 (5 bases). The CDR3 is made up of 15 amino acids. CDR1 is SNHLY, CDR2 FYNNEI, per germline. V was cut by 4 bases and J by 4 bases, with 13 bases left in between. In nucleotides, the CDR3 is TGTGCCAGCAGTGCAGACGGGGGGATTAATGAAAAACTGTTTTTT. Its translation is CASSADGGINEKLFF.

V is TRBV27 and J is TRBJ1-2; D gene unclear. The V end lost 0 bases, the J end lost 5 bases, and 7 bases lay between the germline ends. The CDR3 consists of 13 residues. CDR1 is MNHEY, CDR2 SMNVEV, per germline (reference sequence). Here the CDR3 reads CASSLSGGYGYTF. As DNA, the CDR3 is TGTGCCAGCAGTTTATCTGGAGGGTATGGCTACACCTTC.